This passage covers 27 T cell receptor beta chains from one sample sequenced in a study of cytomegalovirus exposure and HLA in healthy donors. The study ran its PCR with 60 Vbeta and 13 Jbeta primers. TCRdb's table, derived via immunoSEQ multiplex PCR, lists solely in-frame clones and lacks some. The table shows about 150,000 clones, with around 67% occurring only once. The specimen was PBMCs. The origin of the receptors is a man between 18 and 35 years old in good health and CMV-seropositive.

This chain joins TRBV28 and TRBJ1-5; maybe TRBD1 (5 bases). V was cut by 8 bases and J by 2 bases, with 16 bases left in between. Germline V CDR1 and CDR2: MDHEN, SYDVKM. This CDR3 spans 15 amino acids. CDR3 loop: CASGLQTVRNQPQHF. CDR3 nucleotides: TGTGCCAGCGGCCTACAGACAGTGCGCAATCAGCCCCAGCATTTT.

A note on this clone: The sample carries other DNA sequences with the same CDR3. The chain uses TRBV28 and TRBJ2-7, with TRBD2 matching 8 bases. The CDR3 extends over 14 amino acids. Germline V gene sequence: CDR1 MDHEN, CDR2 SYDVKM. The J segment lost 0 bases and the V segment lost 2 bases, leaving 0 bases of the junction unmatched. The CDR3 spells CASSLSGSSYEQYF. The DNA for the CDR3 is TGTGCCAGCAGTTTAAGCGGGAGCTCCTACGAGCAGTACTTC.

The chain combines TRBV19 with TRBJ2-7; 10 bases are a match to TRBD1. V gave up 6 bases and J gave up 2 bases; unmatched junction bases: 4. CDR3 size: 14 residues. Germline V gives CDR1 LNHDA, CDR2 SQIVND (reference sequence). CDR3 coding DNA: TGTGCCAGTAGCCCCGGGACAGGGGCCTACGAGCAGTACTTC. Translation gives CASSPGTGAYEQYF.

This chain links TRBV10-3 with TRBJ2-3, with TRBD2 matching 10 bases. Looked up from germline, CDR1 is ENHRY and CDR2 is SYGVKD. The CDR3 extends over 14 amino acids. V was clipped by 6 bases and J by 3 bases; unmatched bases: 3. The CDR3, as DNA: TGTGCCATCAGGGCTAGCGGGAGAACAGATACGCAGTATTTT. Its protein product is CAIRASGRTDTQYF.

The rearrangement joins TRBV2 to TRBJ2-7; TRBD2 matches 7 bases. Losses at the gene ends were 6 bases for V and 4 bases for J; bases not matched to a gene: 12. The germline V gene encodes CDR1 SNHLY and CDR2 FYNNEI. The CDR3 has 15 amino acids. CDR3 in DNA: TGTGCCAGCAGGCCGGGAGCGGGATTATTGTACGAGCAGTACTTC. Amino acids: CASRPGAGLLYEQYF.

The chain carries TRBV5-1 and TRBJ2-7, with 10 bases that match TRBD2. The CDR3 has 15 residues. The junction had 6 bases not matched to a gene; V was cut back by 1 base and J by 5 bases. Germline loops: CDR1 SGHRS, CDR2 YFSETQ. CDR3 sequence (DNA): TGCGCCAGCAGCTTGTCTAGCGGGGGTCCAGACGAGCAGTACTTC. Translated, it gives CASSLSSGGPDEQYF.

This sequence joins TRBV28 and TRBJ1-2; perhaps TRBD1 as D (5 bases). The germline gives CDR1 MDHEN, CDR2 SYDVKM. V gave up 7 bases and J gave up 4 bases, with 16 bases separating them. This CDR3 spans 14 amino acids. The CDR3 loop is CASTPRAGGYGYTF. DNA for the CDR3: TGTGCCAGCACCCCCAGGGCCGGCGGCTATGGCTACACCTTC.

This clone was recorded only once. The chain joins TRBV28 to TRBJ1-2; TRBD1 agrees at 11 bases. The CDR3 extends over 15 amino acids. The germline CDR1 and CDR2 sequences are MDHEN and SYDVKM. The J segment lost 4 bases and the V segment lost 6 bases, leaving 7 bases of the junction unmatched. CDR3 nucleotides: TGTGCCAGCAGGCCCGGGACAGGGGGGAGCTATGGCTACACCTTC. Translating gives CASRPGTGGSYGYTF.

J is TRBJ2-5 and V is TRBV19; 8 nucleotides line up with TRBD1. CDR1 and CDR2 from the germline V gene are LNHDA and SQIVND (reference sequence). V lost 5 bases and J lost 1; bases outside the gene matches: 6. The CDR3 runs 15 residues. CDR3 DNA: TGTGCCAGTAGTCCCCAGGGGGCGGGCCAAGAGACCCAGTACTTC. Translating it yields CASSPQGAGQETQYF.

This clone is a singleton in its sample. This chain links TRBV27 with TRBJ2-5; 8 nucleotides agree with TRBD2. CDR1 and CDR2 from the germline V gene are MNHEY and SMNVEV (reference sequence). V lost 7 bases and J lost 8; bases outside the gene matches: 15. This CDR3 spans 15 amino acids. Written as DNA, the CDR3 is TGTGCCAGCAACCGACAGGCGGGAGGAGGAGGAACCCAGTACTTC. Its protein product is CASNRQAGGGGTQYF.

This clone appeared once. The chain couples TRBV5-5 to TRBJ2-1; TRBD2 aligns across 7 bases. The junction had 7 bases not matched to a gene; V was cut back by 0 bases and J by 7 bases. CDR1 is SGHKS and CDR2 is YYEKEE in the germline V gene (reference sequence). This CDR3 is 15 amino acids long. The CDR3 sequence: CASSLEGLSLNEQFF. In nucleotides, the CDR3 is TGTGCCAGCAGCTTGGAGGGACTATCTTTGAATGAGCAGTTCTTC.

This clone has just one count. The chain carries TRBV18 and TRBJ2-3, with 13 bases that match TRBD2. This CDR3 has 21 amino acids. Germline CDR1 is KGHSH and CDR2 is LQKENI. Losses at the gene ends were 3 bases for V and 2 bases for J; bases not matched to a gene: 17. The CDR3 is CASSPLDGIGTSGTSTDTQYF. DNA of the CDR3: TGTGCCAGCTCACCCCTGGACGGAATCGGGACTAGCGGGACATCCACAGATACGCAGTATTTT.

The CDR3 region is CASSYGQGAMAFF. As DNA, the CDR3 is TGTGCCAGCAGCTACGGACAGGGGGCGATGGCTTTCTTT. V usage is TRBV5-6 and J usage is TRBJ1-1, with 11 nucleotides matching TRBD1. The CDR3 has 13 residues. CDR1 is SGHDT, CDR2 YYEEEE, per germline. V was pared by 3 bases and J by 11 bases, with 6 bases of the junction left unmatched.

V gene TRBV7-2 combines with J gene TRBJ2-7, with 8 bases lining up with TRBD1. V gave up 5 bases and J gave up 3 bases; unmatched junction bases: 9. Germline CDR1 and CDR2: SGHTA and FQGNSA. This CDR3 contains 15 residues. The CDR3 spells CASSTAGQGLYEQYF. The CDR3 DNA sequence: TGTGCCAGCAGCACGGCCGGACAGGGCCTCTACGAGCAGTACTTC.

This clone was counted only a few times. This chain uses TRBV29-1 with TRBJ2-3, with 9 bases lining up with TRBD1. Germline V lookup: CDR1 SQVTM, CDR2 ANQGSEA. V dropped 4 bases and J dropped 3; count of bases not matched to a gene: 2. This CDR3 comprises 13 residues. CDR3 residues: CSVGTGETDTQYF. CDR3 bases: TGCAGCGTTGGGACAGGGGAGACAGATACGCAGTATTTT.

V usage is TRBV7-3 and J usage is TRBJ1-1; D is uncertain. Trimming stripped 3 bases from V and 5 bases from J, with 10 bases between. This CDR3 region has 13 residues. Germline V gene lookup returns CDR1 SGHTA and CDR2 FQGTGA. Here the CDR3 reads CASSFRRETEAFF. As DNA, the CDR3 is TGTGCCAGCAGCTTCCGCCGGGAAACTGAAGCTTTCTTT.

The table lists this clone with a count of one. The chain is built from TRBV27 and TRBJ1-1; D is unresolved. Trimming removed 3 bases from V and 5 bases from J, with 16 bases in between. From germline, CDR1 is MNHEY and CDR2 SMNVEV (reference sequence). This CDR3 region has 15 residues. CDR3 nucleotides: TGTGCCAGCAGTTTTTCCCCCTTTCCGGGAACTGAAGCTTTCTTT. The encoded protein is CASSFSPFPGTEAFF.

This clone rates as medium-sized (0.01 to 0.1%). For the CDR3, the DNA is TGTGCCGGAGGGCCGTCGCCGGGTACGCAGTATTTT. Translating gives CAGGPSPGTQYF. The J gene is TRBJ2-3, the V gene TRBV27, with a possible D match to TRBD2 (6 bases). V lost 11 bases and J 8 bases, leaving 17 bases between the germline ends. The CDR3 is made up of 12 amino acids. Per germline, CDR1 MNHEY and CDR2 SMNVEV (reference sequence).

This clone has just a few counts. For the CDR3, the DNA is TGTGCCAGCAGTCTAGACAGGGGCAATCAGCCCCAGCATTTT. Translating gives CASSLDRGNQPQHF. V gene TRBV6-1 combines with J gene TRBJ1-5, with 7 nucleotides matching TRBD1. The CDR3 is made up of 14 amino acids. J gave up 2 bases and V 5 bases, and 3 bases lay outside the gene matches. Germline CDR1 and CDR2: MNHNS and SASEGT.

The table lists this clone with a count of one. This sequence joins TRBV6-1 and TRBJ2-7; possibly TRBD2 for D (6 bases). The CDR3 is 15 residues long. Germline CDR1 MNHNS, CDR2 SASEGT. With 4 bases removed from V and 2 bases from J, the gap between germline ends came to 15 bases. CDR3 in amino acids: CASSVAGIETYEQYF. Here the CDR3 DNA reads TGTGCCAGCAGTGTTGCGGGAATCGAGACCTACGAGCAGTACTTC.

This clone has more than one count but fewer than ten. V is TRBV28 and J is TRBJ2-7; D remains ambiguous. The CDR3 has 13 amino acids. Germline V gene data show CDR1 as MDHEN and CDR2 as SYDVKM. V shed 7 bases and J shed 3 bases, with 13 bases lying between them. In DNA form, the CDR3 reads TGTGCCAGCACCACTTCCCTCATCTACGAGCAGTACTTC. It specifies CASTTSLIYEQYF.

The chain recombines TRBV19 with TRBJ2-2; 8 nucleotides align to TRBD2. V gave up 3 bases and J gave up 12 bases; unmatched junction bases: 9. The CDR3 sequence is 14 residues long. CDR1 and CDR2 from the germline V gene are LNHDA and SQIVND (reference sequence). The CDR3 protein is CASSMIQREFKLFF. The CDR3 bases are TGTGCCAGTAGTATGATCCAGCGGGAGTTTAAGCTGTTTTTT.

This clone was observed once. The chain combines TRBV19 with TRBJ2-7; D is possibly TRBD2 (5 bases). The V gene's germline CDR1 is LNHDA and CDR2 SQIVND (reference sequence). CDR3 length: 15 amino acids. The V and J ends lost 3 bases and 1 base respectively, with 13 bases between them. The CDR3 protein is CASSISARLSYEQYF. CDR3 sequence (DNA): TGTGCCAGTAGTATTAGCGCGCGGTTATCCTACGAGCAGTACTTC. The complete variable domain, with remaining parts taken from reference TRBV19 and TRBJ2-7, reads DGGITQSPKYLFRKEGQNVTLSCEQNLNHDAMYWYRQDPGQGLRLIYYSQIVNDFQKGDIAEGYSVSREKKESFPLTVTSAQKNPTAFYLCASSISARLSYEQYFGPGTRLTVT.

The sample holds one count of this clone. The V gene is TRBV7-2, the J gene TRBJ2-7; D gene unclear. The length of the CDR3 is 14 residues. CDR1 is SGHTA, CDR2 FQGNSA, per germline. Between the trimmed V and J ends, which lost 4 bases and 0 bases, there was a span of 10 bases. CDR3 DNA: TGTGCCAGCAGCTCTCCCCTTCTCTCCTACGAGCAGTACTTC. Protein sequence: CASSSPLLSYEQYF.

The V gene is TRBV28, the J gene TRBJ1-2; D not resolved. The CDR3 has 14 amino acids. Trimming left V 3 bases short and J 6 bases short, with 14 bases between. The germline gives CDR1 MDHEN, CDR2 SYDVKM. The CDR3 DNA is TGTGCCAGCAGTTTGCCCGCCAGTGGAGATGGCTACACCTTC. The encoded protein is CASSLPASGDGYTF.

The chain combines TRBV4-2 with TRBJ1-3; TRBD1 matches 9 bases. The length of the CDR3 is 15 residues. Trimming cost V 4 bases and J 6 bases; bases outside gene matches: 7. Germline CDR1 is LGHNA and CDR2 is YNFKEQ. The CDR3 here is CASSPGQGMKNTIYF. CDR3 coding DNA: TGTGCCAGCAGCCCTGGACAGGGGATGAAAAACACCATATATTTT.

The chain combines TRBV5-6 with TRBJ1-2; TRBD1 agrees at 7 bases. Germline-derived CDR1 and CDR2 are SGHDT and YYEEEE. The CDR3 is made up of 16 amino acids. After removal of 2 bases from V and 2 bases from J, the junction contained 9 bases not matched to a gene. The CDR3 is CASSLEQGIGNYGYTF. In nucleotides, the CDR3 is TGTGCCAGCAGCTTAGAACAGGGGATTGGAAACTATGGCTACACCTTC.